A selection of T cell receptor beta chains follows, all from one sample in a study of T cells after yellow fever vaccination. TCRdb reanalysed the 5' RACE reads using MiXCR and keeps one entry per CDR3 protein. Here the sample spans hundreds of thousands of distinct CDR3 sequences, approximately 3.8% being singletons. Sequencing used PBMCs, obtained on the day of the yellow fever booster vaccination. The receptors were sampled from a man younger than 35 who received the YFV17D yellow fever vaccine. Both conserved end residues are part of each CDR3. The D gene is left open where the match is weak. Clone size is stated in some rows and not others, as once, few, many or a class when expanded.

j_call: TRBJ2-2
clone_size: many
v_call: TRBV9
d_call: .
cdr3_aa: CASSVGWRSGAGELFF
cdr3_nt: TGTGCCAGCAGCGTAGGTTGGCGGTCGGGGGCCGGGGAGCTGTTTTTT

j_call: TRBJ1-2
clone_size: many
v_call: TRBV7-8
d_call: TRBD1
cdr3_aa: CASSPGTGAHYGYTF
cdr3_nt: TGTGCCAGCAGCCCCGGGACAGGGGCGCACTATGGCTACACCTTC

j_call: TRBJ2-2
clone_size: many
v_call: TRBV5-1
d_call: .
cdr3_aa: CASSPSGLNTGELFF
cdr3_nt: TGCGCCAGCAGTCCGTCGGGCTTGAACACCGGGGAGCTGTTTTTT

j_call: TRBJ2-2
clone_size: .
v_call: TRBV29-1
d_call: .
cdr3_aa: CSVGGNTGELFF
cdr3_nt: TGCAGCGTTGGGGGGAACACCGGGGAGCTGTTTTTT

j_call: TRBJ2-2
clone_size: many
v_call: TRBV20-1
d_call: .
cdr3_aa: CSASGTQNTGELFF
cdr3_nt: TGCAGTGCTTCCGGGACACAGAACACCGGGGAGCTGTTTTTT

j_call: TRBJ2-1
clone_size: many
v_call: TRBV5-4
d_call: TRBD2
cdr3_aa: CASSNSLAGVYNEQFF
cdr3_nt: TGTGCCAGCAGCAACTCACTAGCGGGGGTTTACAATGAGCAGTTCTTC

j_call: TRBJ1-4
clone_size: .
v_call: TRBV19
d_call: .
cdr3_aa: CASRSKTGDEKLFF
cdr3_nt: TGTGCCAGTAGGTCAAAAACGGGGGATGAAAAACTGTTTTTT

j_call: TRBJ2-3
clone_size: few
v_call: TRBV18
d_call: .
cdr3_aa: CASSPPEGTDTQYF
cdr3_nt: TGTGCCAGCTCACCACCGGAGGGGACAGATACGCAGTATTTT

j_call: TRBJ1-3
clone_size: few
v_call: TRBV3-2
d_call: .
cdr3_aa: CASSHAQIDRAGNTIYF
cdr3_nt: TGTGCCAGCAGCCATGCACAGATCGACAGGGCCGGAAACACCATATATTTT

j_call: TRBJ1-2
clone_size: many
v_call: TRBV9
d_call: TRBD1
cdr3_aa: CASSATGAPSVSGYTF
cdr3_nt: TGTGCCAGCAGCGCGACAGGGGCCCCCTCTGTATCTGGCTACACCTTC

j_call: TRBJ2-2
clone_size: many
v_call: TRBV5-1
d_call: .
cdr3_aa: CASSIRQRVMTGELFF
cdr3_nt: TGCGCCAGCAGCATAAGACAGAGGGTCATGACCGGGGAGCTGTTTTTT

j_call: TRBJ1-4
clone_size: .
v_call: TRBV4-2
d_call: .
cdr3_aa: CASSQDRRRGNEKLFF
cdr3_nt: TGTGCCAGCAGCCAAGATCGGCGGAGGGGGAATGAAAAACTGTTTTTT

j_call: TRBJ2-1
clone_size: .
v_call: TRBV19
d_call: TRBD2
cdr3_aa: CASRTSGGANEQFF
cdr3_nt: TGTGCCAGTCGGACTAGCGGGGGGGCCAATGAGCAGTTCTTC

j_call: TRBJ2-2
clone_size: .
v_call: TRBV7-2
d_call: TRBD2
cdr3_aa: CASSRGRVTTATGELFF
cdr3_nt: TGTGCCAGCAGCCGGGGGAGGGTTACAACGGCCACCGGGGAGCTGTTTTTT

j_call: TRBJ2-3
clone_size: .
v_call: TRBV29-1
d_call: .
cdr3_aa: CSVEGRVWPSNTDTQYF
cdr3_nt: TGCAGCGTTGAAGGGCGGGTATGGCCCTCGAACACAGATACGCAGTATTTT

j_call: TRBJ2-2
clone_size: few
v_call: TRBV10-3
d_call: TRBD1
cdr3_aa: CATLRGRGLGDTGELFF
cdr3_nt: TGTGCCACCTTGAGGGGCAGGGGGCTCGGGGACACCGGGGAGCTGTTTTTT

j_call: TRBJ1-1
clone_size: many
v_call: TRBV4-1
d_call: .
cdr3_aa: CASSRGPQNTEAFF
cdr3_nt: TGCGCCAGCAGCCGCGGACCTCAGAACACTGAAGCTTTCTTT

j_call: TRBJ1-2
clone_size: few
v_call: TRBV7-2
d_call: .
cdr3_aa: CASSLSGTAYGYTF
cdr3_nt: TGTGCCAGCAGCCTTTCCGGGACGGCCTATGGCTACACCTTC

j_call: TRBJ2-5
clone_size: many
v_call: TRBV12-3/TRBV12-4
d_call: .
cdr3_aa: CASSHGGGRGTQYF
cdr3_nt: TGTGCCAGCAGCCACGGAGGGGGGAGGGGGACCCAGTACTTC

j_call: TRBJ2-5
clone_size: .
v_call: TRBV2
d_call: TRBD2
cdr3_aa: CASPSGEGETQYF
cdr3_nt: TGTGCCAGCCCTAGCGGGGAAGGAGAGACCCAGTACTTC

j_call: TRBJ2-5
clone_size: many
v_call: TRBV5-1
d_call: .
cdr3_aa: CASSWTTQETQYF
cdr3_nt: TGCGCCAGCAGCTGGACAACCCAAGAGACCCAGTACTTC

j_call: TRBJ2-1
clone_size: .
v_call: TRBV5-1
d_call: TRBD1
cdr3_aa: CASSPQGASYNEQFF
cdr3_nt: TGCGCCAGCAGCCCGCAGGGGGCCTCCTACAATGAGCAGTTCTTC

j_call: TRBJ2-3
clone_size: many
v_call: TRBV29-1
d_call: .
cdr3_aa: CSVPRDTDTQYF
cdr3_nt: TGCAGCGTGCCCCGGGACACAGATACGCAGTATTTT

j_call: TRBJ2-1
clone_size: .
v_call: TRBV7-3
d_call: TRBD2
cdr3_aa: CASSPRGTGGSLQFF
cdr3_nt: TGTGCCAGCAGCCCACGGGGTACGGGGGGGTCTCTGCAGTTCTTC

j_call: TRBJ2-3
clone_size: few
v_call: TRBV4-1
d_call: TRBD1
cdr3_aa: CASSSYRGDTQYF
cdr3_nt: TGCGCCAGCAGCTCCTACAGGGGAGATACGCAGTATTTT

j_call: TRBJ2-2
clone_size: .
v_call: TRBV4-3
d_call: TRBD1
cdr3_aa: CASSVGQGKVTGELFF
cdr3_nt: TGCGCCAGCAGCGTTGGACAGGGGAAGGTCACCGGGGAGCTGTTTTTT

j_call: TRBJ1-1
clone_size: few
v_call: TRBV29-1
d_call: .
cdr3_aa: CSVRPRGTNTEAFF
cdr3_nt: TGCAGCGTTCGTCCTCGAGGGACGAACACTGAAGCTTTCTTT

j_call: TRBJ1-1
clone_size: many
v_call: TRBV5-1
d_call: .
cdr3_aa: CASSVDGRNTEAFF
cdr3_nt: TGCGCCAGCAGCGTCGACGGACGAAACACTGAAGCTTTCTTT

j_call: TRBJ2-5
clone_size: .
v_call: TRBV6-6
d_call: TRBD1
cdr3_aa: CASSYSIRGGQAQETQYF
cdr3_nt: TGTGCCAGCAGTTACTCTATCCGAGGCGGACAGGCCCAAGAGACCCAGTACTTC

j_call: TRBJ1-1
clone_size: .
v_call: TRBV7-2
d_call: .
cdr3_aa: CASRPRRMNTEAFF
cdr3_nt: TGTGCCAGCAGACCGAGACGGATGAACACTGAAGCTTTCTTT

j_call: TRBJ2-3
clone_size: .
v_call: TRBV20-1
d_call: .
cdr3_aa: CSARKGGGRDTQYF
cdr3_nt: TGCAGTGCTAGGAAGGGGGGGGGCCGCGATACGCAGTATTTT